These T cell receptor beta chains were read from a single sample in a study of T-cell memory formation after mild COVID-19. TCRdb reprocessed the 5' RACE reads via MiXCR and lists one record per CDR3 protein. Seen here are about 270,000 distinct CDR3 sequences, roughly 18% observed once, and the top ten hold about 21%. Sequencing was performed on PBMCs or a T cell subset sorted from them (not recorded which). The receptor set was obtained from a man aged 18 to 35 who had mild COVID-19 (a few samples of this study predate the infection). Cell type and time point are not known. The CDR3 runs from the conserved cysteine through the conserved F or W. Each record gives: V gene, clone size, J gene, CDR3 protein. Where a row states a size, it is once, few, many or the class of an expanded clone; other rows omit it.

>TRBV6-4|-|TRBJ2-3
CASSEQGADTDTQYF
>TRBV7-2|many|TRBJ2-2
CASSLEGTGFAGELFF
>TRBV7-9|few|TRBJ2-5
CASKPGQGRETQYF
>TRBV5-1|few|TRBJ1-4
CASSFQGSGVLFF
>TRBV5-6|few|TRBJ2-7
CASVKGGTDAYEQYF
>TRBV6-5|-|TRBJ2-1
CASSYSAWRYNEQFF
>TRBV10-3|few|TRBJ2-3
CAISDRVDTQYF
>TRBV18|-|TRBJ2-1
CASSPWTSGARPYNEQFF
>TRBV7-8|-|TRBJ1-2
CASSLATRNYGYTF
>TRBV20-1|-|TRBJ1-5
CSALHRGQSNQPQHF
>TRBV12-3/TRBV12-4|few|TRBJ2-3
CASSFPEGAHDTQYF
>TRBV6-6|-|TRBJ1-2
CASSYSGLGDGGYTF
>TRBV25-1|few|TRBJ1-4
CASSDRGEKLFF
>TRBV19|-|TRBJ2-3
CASSTRLDTDTQYF
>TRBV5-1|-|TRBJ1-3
CASSLGYRGSGNTIYF
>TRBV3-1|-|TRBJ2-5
CASSQAPGRETQYF
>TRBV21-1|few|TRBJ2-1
CASSLKRFVQFF
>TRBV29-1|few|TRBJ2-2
CSVDGGANTGELFF
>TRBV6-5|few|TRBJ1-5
CATGGQPQHF
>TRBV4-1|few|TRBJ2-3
CASSHPAGLAADTQYF
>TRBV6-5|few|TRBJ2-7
CASSYGGGRGDEQYF
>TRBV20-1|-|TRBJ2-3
CSARVPGGRDTQYF
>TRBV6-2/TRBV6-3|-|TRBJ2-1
CASSYSGVNANEQFF
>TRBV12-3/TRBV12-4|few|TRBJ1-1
CASSLDSNLSAFF
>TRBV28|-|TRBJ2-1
CASSFYRDRGQQFF
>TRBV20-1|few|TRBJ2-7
CSARGGAVYYEQYF
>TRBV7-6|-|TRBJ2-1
CASSPSGGAISSNEQFF
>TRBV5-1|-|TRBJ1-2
CASTWTGDVGYTF
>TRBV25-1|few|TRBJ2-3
CATVKTGLGVNTQYF
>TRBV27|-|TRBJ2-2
CASSFWGSGELFF
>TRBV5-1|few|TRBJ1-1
CASSLGAVNTEAFF
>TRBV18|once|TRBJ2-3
CASSPVAIADTQYF
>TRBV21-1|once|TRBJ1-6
CASSKDRFSTYNSPLHF
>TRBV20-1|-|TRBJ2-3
CSARDHRGATDTQYF
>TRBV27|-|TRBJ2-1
CASRGGGGWYNEQFF
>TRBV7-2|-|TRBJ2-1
CASSLAGTSGNNEQFF
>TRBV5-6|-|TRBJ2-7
CASSLGTGDSYEQYF
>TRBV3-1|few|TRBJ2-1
CATQRNGEQFF
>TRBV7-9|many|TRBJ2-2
CASSRTGTGELFF
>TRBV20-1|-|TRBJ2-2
CSAPRQGNTGELFF
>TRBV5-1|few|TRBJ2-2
CASSLQPTGQGNTGELFF
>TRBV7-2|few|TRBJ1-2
CASSLVEAGSNYGYTF
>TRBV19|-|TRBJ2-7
CASSMGPNYEQYF
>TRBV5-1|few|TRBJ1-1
CATTPGTGPTGDTEAFF
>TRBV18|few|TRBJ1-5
CASSPLGPRWGNQPQHF
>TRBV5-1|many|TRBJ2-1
CASSLRQAKNEQFF
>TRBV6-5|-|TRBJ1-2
CASRDRGKYGYTF
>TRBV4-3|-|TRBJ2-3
CASSQDTGPQYF
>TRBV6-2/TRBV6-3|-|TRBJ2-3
CASSPQASGGTSTDTQYF